Below, 4 T cell receptor beta chains from the same sample are listed, as sequenced in a study of blood T cell repertoires in COVID-19. The data were produced by immunoSEQ multiplex PCR, yet TCRdb's version contains in-frame clones alone and is incomplete. This table holds roughly 63,000 clones, 88% found once. Sequenced input: peripheral blood. Source of these receptors: a woman in her forties or fifties with active or convalescent COVID-19.

The chain joins TRBV7-8 to TRBJ2-4, with 7 bases lining up with TRBD1. The germline CDR1 and CDR2 sequences are SGHVS and FQNEAQ. Trimming cost V 5 bases and J 7 bases; bases outside gene matches: 2. This CDR3 contains 12 residues. CDR3 sequence: CASSLTGNIQYF. The CDR3 coding sequence is TGTGCCAGCAGCCTGACAGGGAACATTCAGTACTTC.

CDR3 loop: CASSLGQGISYNEQFF. The CDR3 coding sequence is TGCGCCAGCAGCTTGGGACAGGGAATCTCCTACAATGAGCAGTTCTTC. The chain recombines TRBV5-1 with TRBJ2-1, with 7 nucleotides matching TRBD1. With 0 bases clipped from V and 0 bases from J, the junction kept 3 bases outside the gene matches. This CDR3 has 16 residues. The germline gives CDR1 SGHRS, CDR2 YFSETQ. The full variable domain, completed using reference TRBV5-1 and TRBJ2-1, is KAGVTQTPRYLIKTRGQQVTLSCSPISGHRSVSWYQQTPGQGLQFLFEYFSETQRNKGNFPGRFSGRQFSNSRSEMNVSTLELGDSALYLCASSLGQGISYNEQFFGPGTRLTVL.

The rearrangement uses TRBV13 and TRBJ2-1; TRBD2 matches 11 bases. Germline CDR1 PRHDT, CDR2 FYEKMQ (reference sequence). The CDR3 extends over 15 amino acids. Trimming cost V 5 bases and J 3 bases; bases outside gene matches: 3. CDR3 region: CASSLGLADYNEQFF. The CDR3 coding sequence is TGTGCCAGCAGCCTGGGACTAGCGGACTACAATGAGCAGTTCTTC.

V and J are TRBV6-6 and TRBJ2-3; 7 bases are a match to TRBD1. Per germline, CDR1 MNHNY and CDR2 SVGAGI (reference sequence). Trimming removed 3 bases from V and 2 bases from J; junction bases left unmatched: 5. The CDR3 runs 15 residues. The CDR3 DNA sequence: TGTGCCAGCAGTTATAGGGGGCCTGTCACAGATACGCAGTATTTT. This translates into CASSYRGPVTDTQYF.